This T cell receptor beta chain was captured in a study of T cells in Graves' hyperthyroidism and ophthalmopathy. About the research overall: Peripheral blood was taken when the disease was first diagnosed, before any treatment began.

This clonotype was picked up a small number of times. TCR beta CDR3 region amplification was performed from RNA transcripts. In the first-round RT-PCR of the TCR CDR3, the HTBI primer set was used. TCRdb used MiXCR to reprocess the multiplex PCR reads, holding one entry per CDR3 protein. The table has about 420,000 distinct CDR3 sequences, less than 20% seen once. V shed 4 bases, J shed 3 bases, and the junction held 5 bases outside the gene matches. There are 15 residues in the CDR3. CDR1 is SGHRS and CDR2 is YFSETQ in the germline V gene. J is TRBJ2-3 and V is TRBV5-1; 10 nucleotides line up with TRBD1. What was sequenced was blood. This TCR was recovered from a woman under 30 with Graves' hyperthyroidism. CDR3 amino acids: CASSLDRGGTDTQYF. Written as DNA, the CDR3 is TGCGCCAGCAGCCTGGACAGGGGGGGGACAGATACGCAGTATTTT. The full variable domain, with the rest looked up from reference TRBV5-1 and TRBJ2-3, is KAGVTQTPRYLIKTRGQQVTLSCSPISGHRSVSWYQQTPGQGLQFLFEYFSETQRNKGNFPGRFSGRQFSNSRSEMNVSTLELGDSALYLCASSLDRGGTDTQYFGPGTRLTVL.